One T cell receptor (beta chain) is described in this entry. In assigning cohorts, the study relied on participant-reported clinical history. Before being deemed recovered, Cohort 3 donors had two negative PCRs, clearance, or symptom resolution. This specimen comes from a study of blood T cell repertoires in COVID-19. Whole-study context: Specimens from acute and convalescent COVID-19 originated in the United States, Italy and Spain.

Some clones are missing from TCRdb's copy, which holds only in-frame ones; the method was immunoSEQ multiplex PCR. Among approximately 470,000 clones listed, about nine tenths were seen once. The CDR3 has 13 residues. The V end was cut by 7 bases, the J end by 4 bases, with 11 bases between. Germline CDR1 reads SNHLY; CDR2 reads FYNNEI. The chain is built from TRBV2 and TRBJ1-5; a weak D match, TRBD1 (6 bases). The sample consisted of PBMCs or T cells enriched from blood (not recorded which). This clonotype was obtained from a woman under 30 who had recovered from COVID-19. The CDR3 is CASKGEWNQPQHF. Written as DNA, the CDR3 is TGTGCCAGCAAGGGGGAGTGGAATCAGCCCCAGCATTTT.